This T cell receptor (beta chain) is from a study of vaccination and CD4 T cells after COVID-19. The treatment: roughly 10-day PBMC culture with coronavirus spike peptide pools or control peptides (ViraFEST assay). Of note for this clonotype: The antigen remains unidentified.

Regarding the study as a whole: Convalescent patient numbers were relatively low, with no early post-infection timepoints. Median SARS-CoV-2-reactive clonotype numbers went up from about 20 to 38, but not significantly.

CD4+ T cells that had been cultured provided DNA sequenced with the Oncomine TCR Beta short-read assay. The genomic DNA was obtained from cultured CD4+ T cells by extraction with the QIAamp micro DNA kit. TCRdb reanalysed the PCR reads using MiXCR and keeps one entry per CDR3 protein. The sample has under 15,000 distinct CDR3 sequences; approximately 61% are singletons. The CDR3 sequence is 14 residues long. The V gene lost 1 base and the J gene lost 8 bases, with 12 bases spanning the gap. Germline V gives CDR1 GTSNPN, CDR2 SVGIG (reference sequence). The gene calls are TRBV30 and TRBJ1-6, with D possibly TRBD1 on 5 matching bases. What was sequenced was CD4+ T cells from blood, cultured in vitro. The receptor's source is a human donor who had recovered from COVID-19. CDR3 DNA sequence: TGTGCCTGGAGTGCCGGGACGGCCTATTCACCCCTCCACTTT. Translating gives CAWSAGTAYSPLHF.